These 22 T cell receptor beta chains originate from one sample sequenced in a study of blood T cell repertoires in COVID-19. Produced via immunoSEQ multiplex PCR; TCRdb's table is partial and in-frame only. This sample yields about 200,000 clones, of which approximately 80% are seen a single time; under 0.95% belongs to the top ten. Input material: peripheral blood. Source of these receptors: a man aged 60 to 75 with COVID-19, enrolled during active disease.

The V gene is TRBV15, the J gene TRBJ2-2, with D tentatively TRBD2 (5 bases). Germline loops: CDR1 LNHNV, CDR2 YYDKDF (reference sequence). The CDR3 runs 15 residues. Between the trimmed V and J ends, which lost 8 bases and 0 bases, there was a span of 13 bases. The CDR3 sequence: CATGNRGSNTGELFF. CDR3 in DNA: TGTGCCACCGGGAATCGAGGGTCGAACACCGGGGAGCTGTTTTTT. The full variable domain, completed using reference TRBV15 and TRBJ2-2, is DAMVIQNPRYQVTQFGKPVTLSCSQTLNHNVMYWYQQKSSQAPKLLFHYYDKDFNNEADTPDNFQSRRPNTSFCFLDIRSPGLGDTAMYLCATGNRGSNTGELFFGEGSRLTVL.

The J gene is TRBJ2-7, the V gene TRBV12-1; the tabulated D call, TRBD2, remains unverified against the DNA. TRBV12-1 is a recognized pseudogene. The CDR3 has 14 residues. Written as DNA, the CDR3 is TGTGCCAGCAGGCAAGACCACGCCAGCGACGAGCAGTACTTC. It encodes CASRQDHASDEQYF.

In DNA, the CDR3 is TGTGCCAGCAGCCATTCGACAGGGGGAGGTGGAAAACTGTTTTTT. It codes for CASSHSTGGGGKLFF. The J gene is TRBJ1-4, the V gene TRBV14; 9 bases map to TRBD1. With V trimmed by 3 bases and J by 10 bases, 9 bases remained unmatched. This CDR3 contains 15 residues. CDR1 and CDR2 (germline): SGHDN, FVKESK.

The chain combines TRBV18 with TRBJ1-3, with no clear D. CDR3 size: 16 residues. Looked up from germline, CDR1 is KGHSH and CDR2 is LQKENI. The V end lost 3 bases, the J end lost 1 base, and 13 bases lay between the germline ends. DNA of the CDR3: TGTGCCAGCTCACCGGCTCCAGGTTTATCTGGAAACACCATATATTTT. Encoded protein: CASSPAPGLSGNTIYF.

The table lists this clone with a few counts. The CDR3 nucleotides are TGTGCCAGCAGCGCCCTGCTGGGGCGCACCGGGGAGCTGTTTTTT. It translates to CASSALLGRTGELFF. V is TRBV9 and J is TRBJ2-2; D is possibly TRBD1 (5 bases). Trimming took off 3 bases at V and 4 bases at J, with 13 bases between the two ends. Germline CDR1 and CDR2: SGDLS and YYNGEE. The CDR3 has 15 residues.

The sample holds a few counts of this clone. As DNA, the CDR3 is TGTGCCAGCAGTGAATTTGGGACAGGGGACACTGAAGCTTTCTTT. Residues: CASSEFGTGDTEAFF. The chain recombines TRBV25-1 with TRBJ1-1; 10 bases are shared with TRBD1. Trimming at V came to 1 base and at J to 3 bases, leaving 2 bases not matched to a gene. This CDR3 is 15 amino acids long. Looked up from germline, CDR1 is MGHDK and CDR2 is SYGVNS.

This chain connects TRBV19 to TRBJ1-1; D is possibly TRBD1 (5 bases). In germline, CDR1 is LNHDA, CDR2 SQIVND (reference sequence). Trimming shortened V by 0 bases and J by 11 bases, and 16 bases separated the two germline ends. CDR3 length equals 14 residues. DNA for the CDR3: TGTGCCAGTAGTATAGATCGTGCGGCAGGGCGGGCTTTCTTT. Its translation: CASSIDRAAGRAFF.

This chain joins TRBV5-1 and TRBJ2-5, with D perhaps matching TRBD2 (6 bases). Trimming pared 0 bases from V and 2 bases from J, leaving 8 bases between. CDR1 SGHRS and CDR2 YFSETQ come from the germline V gene. The CDR3 has 14 residues. The CDR3 bases are TGCGCCAGCAGCTTGGGGGACTGGCAAGAGACCCAGTACTTC. It is translated as CASSLGDWQETQYF. Drawing the rest from reference TRBV5-1 and TRBJ2-5, the complete variable domain is KAGVTQTPRYLIKTRGQQVTLSCSPISGHRSVSWYQQTPGQGLQFLFEYFSETQRNKGNFPGRFSGRQFSNSRSEMNVSTLELGDSALYLCASSLGDWQETQYFGPGTRLLVL.

V gene TRBV11-2 combines with J gene TRBJ1-2, with TRBD1 matching 7 bases. Trimming at V came to 1 base and at J to 2 bases, leaving 4 bases not matched to a gene. Germline values: CDR1 SGHAT, CDR2 FQNNGV. The CDR3 is 15 residues long. The CDR3 coding sequence is TGTGCCAGCAGCTTAGGACAGGGCTGGAACTATGGCTACACCTTC. Amino acids: CASSLGQGWNYGYTF.

J is TRBJ1-2 and V is TRBV5-1; D remains ambiguous. The V gene's germline CDR1 is SGHRS and CDR2 YFSETQ. The V end was cut by 7 bases, the J end by 5 bases, with 27 bases between. This CDR3 comprises 17 residues. CDR3 nucleotide sequence: TGCGCCAGCTCCCGTCCGGGTAGCGGGAAAAGACGGTATGGCTACACCTTC. It translates to CASSRPGSGKRRYGYTF.

V gene TRBV7-9 combines with J gene TRBJ2-7, with TRBD1 matching 7 bases. Trimming removed 0 bases from V and 0 bases from J; junction bases left unmatched: 2. CDR3 length equals 15 residues. Looked up from germline, CDR1 is SEHNR and CDR2 is FQNEAQ (reference sequence). CDR3 sequence: CASSLAQGDSYEQYF. The CDR3 DNA is TGTGCCAGCAGCTTAGCGCAGGGGGACTCCTACGAGCAGTACTTC.

V gene TRBV6-2 or TRBV6-3 combines with J gene TRBJ1-6, with no clear D. The germline V gene encodes CDR1 MNHEY and CDR2 SVGEGT. The CDR3 extends over 13 amino acids. V lost 5 bases and J lost 6, with 8 bases in between. As DNA, the CDR3 is TGTGCCAGCAGTGAGGTCCCTAATTCACCCCTCCACTTT. Protein product: CASSEVPNSPLHF.

The rearrangement uses TRBV15 and TRBJ1-1; 12 bases agree with TRBD1. The ends lost 1 base at V and 4 bases at J; junction bases unmatched: 16. The CDR3 is made up of 20 amino acids. Germline CDR1 is LNHNV and CDR2 is YYDKDF (reference sequence). The CDR3 is CATSRGLPTGTGGGGTEAFF. CDR3 nucleotides: TGTGCCACCAGCAGAGGCCTACCGACCGGGACAGGGGGCGGCGGCACTGAAGCTTTCTTT. Full variable domain (missing parts from reference TRBV15 and TRBJ1-1): DAMVIQNPRYQVTQFGKPVTLSCSQTLNHNVMYWYQQKSSQAPKLLFHYYDKDFNNEADTPDNFQSRRPNTSFCFLDIRSPGLGDTAMYLCATSRGLPTGTGGGGTEAFFGQGTRLTVV.

The rearrangement links TRBV29-1 to TRBJ1-2; tentatively, D is TRBD1 (5 bases). Germline values: CDR1 SQVTM, CDR2 ANQGSEA. Trimming pared 4 bases from V and 2 bases from J, leaving 14 bases between. This CDR3 has 14 amino acids. CDR3 residues: CSVGGDALNYGYTF. CDR3 bases: TGCAGCGTTGGGGGGGATGCCCTAAACTATGGCTACACCTTC.

The chain joins TRBV7-2 to TRBJ2-1; TRBD1 matches 8 bases. The V segment lost 6 bases and the J segment 6 bases; nucleotides outside the gene matches: 10. Germline V lookup: CDR1 SGHTA, CDR2 FQGNSA. CDR3 length: 15 amino acids. CDR3 protein: CASRVTGGRGNEQFF. The CDR3 coding sequence is TGTGCCAGCAGGGTCACAGGGGGTCGAGGCAATGAGCAGTTCTTC.

V usage is TRBV2 and J usage is TRBJ1-5; D unclear. Germline V gives CDR1 SNHLY, CDR2 FYNNEI. The CDR3 has 15 amino acids. Trimming removed 5 bases at V and 2 bases at J, with 13 bases between. CDR3 loop: CASSPLSNGNQPQHF. DNA for the CDR3: TGTGCCAGCAGTCCCTTGAGCAACGGCAATCAGCCCCAGCATTTT.

This rearrangement joins TRBV28 to TRBJ1-5; D not resolved. Per the germline V gene, CDR1 is MDHEN and CDR2 is SYDVKM. This CDR3 is 17 amino acids long. Trimming left V 5 bases short and J 0 bases short, with 17 bases between. In nucleotides, the CDR3 is TGTGCCAGCAGTCCCCCCCTAGTTGGAGCTAGCAATCAGCCCCAGCATTTT. This gives the protein CASSPPLVGASNQPQHF.

V and J are TRBV20-1 and TRBJ2-1; D perhaps matches TRBD2 (7 bases). Per germline, CDR1 DFQATT and CDR2 SNEGSKA (reference sequence). V was pared by 7 bases and J by 15 bases, with 13 bases between. This CDR3 region has 9 residues. The CDR3 bases are TGCAGTGTCCGGGGGGCGCGGTTCTTC. This translates into CSVRGARFF.

The chain links TRBV7-8 to TRBJ2-7, with D tentatively TRBD1 (6 bases). Germline V gene data show CDR1 as SGHVS and CDR2 as FQNEAQ. V lost 2 bases and J 7 bases, leaving 15 bases between the germline ends. The CDR3 covers 14 residues. In nucleotides, the CDR3 is TGTGCCAGCAGCTTACCAGCGACACAGGGAGAGCAGTACTTC. Translation: CASSLPATQGEQYF.

The genes are TRBV19 and TRBJ1-5; D is ambiguous. This CDR3 is built from 15 residues. V shed 3 bases and J shed 0 bases, with 9 bases lying between them. Germline V gene sequence: CDR1 LNHDA, CDR2 SQIVND (reference sequence). The CDR3 bases are TGTGCCAGTAGTATGCTCTACAGTAGCAATCAGCCCCAGCATTTT. As protein: CASSMLYSSNQPQHF.

The chain recombines TRBV7-2 with TRBJ2-7, with 8 bases fitting TRBD1. The CDR3 spans 14 residues. CDR1 is SGHTA, CDR2 FQGNSA, per germline. The ends lost 4 bases at V and 7 bases at J; junction bases unmatched: 9. The CDR3 DNA follows: TGTGCCAGCAGCTCCCAGGCAGGGGGCATTGAGCAGTACTTC. Its protein is CASSSQAGGIEQYF.

In nucleotides, the CDR3 is TGTGCCAGCAGATCGCCGGCTGGGGAGCCTGAAGCTTTCTTT. It encodes CASRSPAGEPEAFF. This sequence joins TRBV6-8 and TRBJ1-1; D gene uncertain. With 6 bases removed from V and 6 bases from J, the gap between germline ends came to 17 bases. Germline V gives CDR1 MNHGY, CDR2 SAAAGT. This CDR3 contains 14 residues.